This T cell receptor beta chain was profiled in a study of T-cell memory formation after mild COVID-19. The wider study: TCR clusters were largely donor specific. Study outcomes and limitations: The finding that pre-infection memory included some responding clones suggested that cross-reactive memory joined.

The CDR3 sequence is 15 residues long. J lost 3 bases, V lost 3 bases, and 8 bases had no gene match. Germline loops: CDR1 KGHSH, CDR2 LQKENI. Worth noting for this clonotype: The target antigen is unknown.

TCRdb re-analysed the 5' RACE reads in MiXCR, keeping a single row per CDR3 protein. The sample has 120,000 or so distinct CDR3 sequences; 16% are singletons. The sequence derives from an adult woman who had mild COVID-19 (a few samples of this study predate the infection). Cell type and time point are not known. The V gene is TRBV18, the J gene TRBJ2-7; TRBD1 agrees at 7 bases. Material for sequencing was PBMCs or a T cell subset sorted from them (not recorded which). The DNA of the CDR3 is TGTGCCAGCTCACCGGGACAGTCCGCCAACTACGAGCAGTACTTC. Encoded protein: CASSPGQSANYEQYF.